The present entry profiles one TCR beta chain with its context. 13 Jbeta primers and 60 Vbeta primers were used for the PCR. The assay was immunoSEQ multiplex PCR, and TCRdb's table has in-frame clones only and misses some. The table lists approximately 40,000 clones, 75% to 85% of them singletons, with approximately 8.5% in the top ten. V lost 4 bases, J lost 6 bases, and 15 bases lay in between. Looked up from germline, CDR1 is LGHNA and CDR2 is YNFKEQ. The CDR3 totals 14 residues. This entry belongs to a study of cytomegalovirus exposure and HLA in healthy donors. On the study more broadly: Earlier results showed almost 120 million unique TCR beta sequences derived from roughly 180 million T cells.

The clonotype was recovered from a woman in her forties in good health and CMV-seronegative. J is TRBJ1-2 and V is TRBV4-2; D might be TRBD1 (5 bases). The sequenced material came from PBMCs. The CDR3 region is CASSPRQNLDGYTF. Here the CDR3 DNA reads TGTGCCAGCAGCCCCCGACAGAACCTTGATGGCTACACCTTC.